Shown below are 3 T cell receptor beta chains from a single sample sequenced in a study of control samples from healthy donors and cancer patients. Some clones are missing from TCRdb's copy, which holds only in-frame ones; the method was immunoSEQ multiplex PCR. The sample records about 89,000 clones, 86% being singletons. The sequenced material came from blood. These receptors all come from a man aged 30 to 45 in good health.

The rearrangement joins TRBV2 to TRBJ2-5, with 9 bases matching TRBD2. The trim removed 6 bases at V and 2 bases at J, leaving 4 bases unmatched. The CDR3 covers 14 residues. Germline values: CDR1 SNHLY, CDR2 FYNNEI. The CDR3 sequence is CASSRLAVQETQYF. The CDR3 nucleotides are TGTGCCAGCAGCCGACTAGCGGTACAAGAGACCCAGTACTTC.

As DNA, the CDR3 is TGCGCCAGCAGCCGGGACAGTACCATGAATGAGCAGTTCTTC. Its translation: CASSRDSTMNEQFF. V usage is TRBV5-1 and J usage is TRBJ2-1; 7 bases map to TRBD1. Looked up from germline, CDR1 is SGHRS and CDR2 is YFSETQ. The trim removed 4 bases at V and 7 bases at J, leaving 8 bases unmatched. The CDR3 totals 14 residues.

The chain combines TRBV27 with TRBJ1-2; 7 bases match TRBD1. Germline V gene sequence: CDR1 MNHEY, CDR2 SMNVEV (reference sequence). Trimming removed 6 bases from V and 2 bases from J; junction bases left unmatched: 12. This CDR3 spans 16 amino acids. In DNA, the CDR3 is TGTGCCAGCAGCCCAGACAGGGTAATGATGAACTATGGCTACACCTTC. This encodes CASSPDRVMMNYGYTF.